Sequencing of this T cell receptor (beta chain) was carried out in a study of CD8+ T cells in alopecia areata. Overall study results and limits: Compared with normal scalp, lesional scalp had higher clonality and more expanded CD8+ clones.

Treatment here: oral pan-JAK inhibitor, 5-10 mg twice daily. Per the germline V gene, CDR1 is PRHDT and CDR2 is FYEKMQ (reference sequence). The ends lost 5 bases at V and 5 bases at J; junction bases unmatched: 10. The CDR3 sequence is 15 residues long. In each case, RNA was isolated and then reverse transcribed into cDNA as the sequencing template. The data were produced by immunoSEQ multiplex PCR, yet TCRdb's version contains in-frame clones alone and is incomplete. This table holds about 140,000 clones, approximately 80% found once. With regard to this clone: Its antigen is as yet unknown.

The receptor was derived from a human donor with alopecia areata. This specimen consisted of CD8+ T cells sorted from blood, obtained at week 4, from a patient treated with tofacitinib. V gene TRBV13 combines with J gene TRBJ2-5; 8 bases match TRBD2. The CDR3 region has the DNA TGTGCCAGCAGCGAGGCCGGGGGGGGCCGCGAGACCCAGTACTTC. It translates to CASSEAGGGRETQYF. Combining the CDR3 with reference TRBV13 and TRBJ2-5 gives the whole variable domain AAGVIQSPRHLIKEKRETATLKCYPIPRHDTVYWYQQGPGQDPQFLISFYEKMQSDKGSIPDRFSAQQFSDYHSELNMSSLELGDSALYFCASSEAGGGRETQYFGPGTRLLVL.